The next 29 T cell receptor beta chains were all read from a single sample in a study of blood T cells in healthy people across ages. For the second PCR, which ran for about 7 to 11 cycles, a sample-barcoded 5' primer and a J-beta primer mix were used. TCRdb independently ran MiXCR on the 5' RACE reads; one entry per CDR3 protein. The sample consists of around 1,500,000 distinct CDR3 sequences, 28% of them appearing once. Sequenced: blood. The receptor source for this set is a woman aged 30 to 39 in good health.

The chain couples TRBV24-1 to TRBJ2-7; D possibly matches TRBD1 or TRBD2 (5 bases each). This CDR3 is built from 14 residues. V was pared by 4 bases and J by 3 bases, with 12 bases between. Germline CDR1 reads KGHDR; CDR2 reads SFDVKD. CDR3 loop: CATSETGAFYEQYF. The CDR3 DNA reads TGTGCCACCAGTGAGACCGGGGCCTTCTACGAGCAGTACTTC.

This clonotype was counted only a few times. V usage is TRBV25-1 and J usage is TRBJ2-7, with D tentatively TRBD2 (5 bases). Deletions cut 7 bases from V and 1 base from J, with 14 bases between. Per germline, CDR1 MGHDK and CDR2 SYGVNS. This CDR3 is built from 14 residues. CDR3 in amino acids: CASTGTGRSYEQYF. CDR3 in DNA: TGTGCCAGCACGGGTACGGGGAGATCCTACGAGCAGTACTTC.

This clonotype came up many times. CDR3 in DNA: TGCGCCAGCAGCCAAGAGTACAGGGGGCCCTACGAGCAGTACTTC. Its protein product is CASSQEYRGPYEQYF. The chain joins TRBV4-1 to TRBJ2-7; 9 bases fit TRBD1. Germline-derived CDR1 and CDR2 are MGHRA and YSYEKL. The CDR3 sequence is 15 residues long. Trimming cost V 0 bases and J 2 bases; bases outside gene matches: 2.

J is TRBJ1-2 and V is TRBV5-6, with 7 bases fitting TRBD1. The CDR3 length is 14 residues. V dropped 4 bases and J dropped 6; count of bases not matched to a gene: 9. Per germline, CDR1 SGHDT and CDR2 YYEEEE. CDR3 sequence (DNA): TGTGCCAGCAGCCCCTTGAAGGGGGCAGATGGCTACACCTTC. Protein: CASSPLKGADGYTF.

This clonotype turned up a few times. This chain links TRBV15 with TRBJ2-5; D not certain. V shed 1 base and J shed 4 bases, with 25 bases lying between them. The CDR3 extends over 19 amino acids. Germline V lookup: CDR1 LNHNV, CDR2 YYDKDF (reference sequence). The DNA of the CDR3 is TGTGCCACCAGCAGAGGCGGCCTGAACATTCTGGACCCCAGAGAGACCCAGTACTTC. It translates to CATSRGGLNILDPRETQYF.

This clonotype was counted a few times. As DNA, the CDR3 is TGCAGTCGAAGCTCCCGGGATGGCTACACCTTC. The encoded protein is CSRSSRDGYTF. This sequence joins TRBV20-1 and TRBJ1-2; D gene ambiguous. The germline V gene has CDR1 DFQATT and CDR2 SNEGSKA (reference sequence). This CDR3 has 11 amino acids. V was shortened by 8 bases and J by 6 bases, with 13 bases between the two germline ends.

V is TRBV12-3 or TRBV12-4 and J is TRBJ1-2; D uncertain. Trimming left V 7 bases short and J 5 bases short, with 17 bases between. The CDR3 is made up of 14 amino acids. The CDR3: CASIKTPGLYGYTF. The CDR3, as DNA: TGTGCCAGCATCAAGACCCCGGGCCTTTATGGCTACACCTTC.

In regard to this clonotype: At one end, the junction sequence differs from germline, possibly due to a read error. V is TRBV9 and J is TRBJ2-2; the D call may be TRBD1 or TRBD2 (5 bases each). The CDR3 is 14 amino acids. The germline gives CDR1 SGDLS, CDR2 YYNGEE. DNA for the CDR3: TGTGCCAGCAGCGTAGGGCCCCTAACTGGGGGGCTGTTTTTT. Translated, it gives CASSVGPLTGGLFF. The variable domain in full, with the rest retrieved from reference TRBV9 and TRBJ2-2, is DSGVTQTPKHLITATGQRVTLRCSPRSGDLSVYWYQQSLDQGLQFLIQYYNGEERAKGNILERFSAQQFPDLHSELNLSSLELGDSALYFCASSVGPLTGGLFFGEGSRLTVL.

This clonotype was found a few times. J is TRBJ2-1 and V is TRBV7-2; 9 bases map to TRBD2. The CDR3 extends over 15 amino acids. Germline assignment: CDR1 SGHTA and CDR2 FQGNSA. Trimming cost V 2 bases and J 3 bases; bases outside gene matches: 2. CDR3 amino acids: CASSLSGGFYNEQFF. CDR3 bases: TGTGCCAGCAGCTTAAGCGGGGGGTTCTACAATGAGCAGTTCTTC.

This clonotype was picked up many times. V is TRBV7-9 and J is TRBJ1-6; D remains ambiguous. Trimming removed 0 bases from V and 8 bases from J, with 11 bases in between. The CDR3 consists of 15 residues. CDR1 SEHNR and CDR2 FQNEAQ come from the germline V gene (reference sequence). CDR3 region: CASSLALALDSPLHF. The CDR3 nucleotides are TGTGCCAGCAGCTTAGCGCTTGCTTTAGATTCACCCCTCCACTTT.

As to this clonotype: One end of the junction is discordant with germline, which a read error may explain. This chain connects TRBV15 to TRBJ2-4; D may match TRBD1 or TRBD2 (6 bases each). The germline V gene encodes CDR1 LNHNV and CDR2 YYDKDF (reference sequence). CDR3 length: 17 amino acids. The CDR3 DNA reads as TGTGCCACCAGCAGAGATCGGGGGACACTAGCCAAAAACATTCGGTACTTC. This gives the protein CATSRDRGTLAKNIRYF.

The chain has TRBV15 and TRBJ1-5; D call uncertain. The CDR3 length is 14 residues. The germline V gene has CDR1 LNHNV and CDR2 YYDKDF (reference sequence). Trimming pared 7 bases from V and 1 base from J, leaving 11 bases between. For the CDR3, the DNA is TGTGCCACCACTCCCGGGATGAGCAATCAGCCCCAGCATTTT. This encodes CATTPGMSNQPQHF. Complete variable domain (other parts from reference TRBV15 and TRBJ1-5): DAMVIQNPRYQVTQFGKPVTLSCSQTLNHNVMYWYQQKSSQAPKLLFHYYDKDFNNEADTPDNFQSRRPNTSFCFLDIRSPGLGDTAMYLCATTPGMSNQPQHFGDGTRLSIL.

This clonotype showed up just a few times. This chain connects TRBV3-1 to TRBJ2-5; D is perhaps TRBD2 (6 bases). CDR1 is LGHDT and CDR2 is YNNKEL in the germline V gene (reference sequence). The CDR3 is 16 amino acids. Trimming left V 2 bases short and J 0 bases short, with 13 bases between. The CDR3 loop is CASSQTGTLYQETQYF. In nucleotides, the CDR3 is TGTGCCAGCAGCCAAACCGGGACTTTGTACCAAGAGACCCAGTACTTC.

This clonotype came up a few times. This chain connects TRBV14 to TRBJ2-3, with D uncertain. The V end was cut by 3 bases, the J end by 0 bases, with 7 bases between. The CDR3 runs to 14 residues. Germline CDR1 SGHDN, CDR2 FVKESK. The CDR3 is CASSHDGSTDTQYF. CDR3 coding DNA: TGTGCCAGCAGCCACGATGGGAGCACAGATACGCAGTATTTT. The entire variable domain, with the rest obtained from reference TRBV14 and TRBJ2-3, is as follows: EAGVTQFPSHSVIEKGQTVTLRCDPISGHDNLYWYRRVMGKEIKFLLHFVKESKQDESGMPNNRFLAERTGGTYSTLKVQPAELEDSGVYFCASSHDGSTDTQYFGPGTRLTVL.

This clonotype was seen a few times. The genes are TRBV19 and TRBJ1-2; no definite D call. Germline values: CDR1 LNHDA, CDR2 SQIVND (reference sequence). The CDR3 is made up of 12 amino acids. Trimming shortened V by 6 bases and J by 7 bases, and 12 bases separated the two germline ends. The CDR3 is CASSTAITGYTF. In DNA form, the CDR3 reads TGTGCCAGTAGCACCGCTATCACTGGCTACACCTTC. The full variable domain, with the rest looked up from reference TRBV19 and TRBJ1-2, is DGGITQSPKYLFRKEGQNVTLSCEQNLNHDAMYWYRQDPGQGLRLIYYSQIVNDFQKGDIAEGYSVSREKKESFPLTVTSAQKNPTAFYLCASSTAITGYTFGSGTRLTVV.

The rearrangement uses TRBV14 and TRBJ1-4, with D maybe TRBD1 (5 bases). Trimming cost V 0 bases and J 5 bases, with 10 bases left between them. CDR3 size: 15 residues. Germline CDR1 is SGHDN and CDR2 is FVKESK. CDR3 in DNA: TGTGCCAGCAGCCAAGATTCAGGGTACAATGAAAAACTGTTTTTT. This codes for CASSQDSGYNEKLFF.

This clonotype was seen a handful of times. The CDR3 nucleotides read TGTGCCAGCAGTTTAAAACAGGGGGTGTCTGGGGCCAACGTCCTGACTTTC. Its protein product is CASSLKQGVSGANVLTF. The chain recombines TRBV12-3 or TRBV12-4 with TRBJ2-6; 8 nucleotides agree with TRBD1. The CDR3 extends over 17 amino acids. Unmatched junction bases numbered 4, after V lost 2 bases and J lost 1 base.

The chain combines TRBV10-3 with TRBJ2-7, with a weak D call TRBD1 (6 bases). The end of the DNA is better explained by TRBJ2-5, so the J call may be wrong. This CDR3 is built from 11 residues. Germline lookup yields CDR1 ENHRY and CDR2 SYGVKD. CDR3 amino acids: CAISEGGTQYF. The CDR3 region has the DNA TGTGCCATCAGTGAAGGGGGGACCCAGTACTTC.

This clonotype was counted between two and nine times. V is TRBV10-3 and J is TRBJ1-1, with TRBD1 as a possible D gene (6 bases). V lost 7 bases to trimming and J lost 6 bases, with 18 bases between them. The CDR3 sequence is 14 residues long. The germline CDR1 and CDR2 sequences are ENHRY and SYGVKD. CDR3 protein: CAITEQGRGAEAFF. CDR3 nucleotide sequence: TGTGCCATCACCGAACAGGGAAGGGGGGCTGAAGCTTTCTTT.

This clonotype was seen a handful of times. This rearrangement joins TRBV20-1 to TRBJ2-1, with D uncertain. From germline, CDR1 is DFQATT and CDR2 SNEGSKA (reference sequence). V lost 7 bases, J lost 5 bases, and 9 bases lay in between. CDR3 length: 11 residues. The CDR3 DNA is TGCAGTGTTACAGTCAACAATGAGCAGTTCTTC. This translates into CSVTVNNEQFF.

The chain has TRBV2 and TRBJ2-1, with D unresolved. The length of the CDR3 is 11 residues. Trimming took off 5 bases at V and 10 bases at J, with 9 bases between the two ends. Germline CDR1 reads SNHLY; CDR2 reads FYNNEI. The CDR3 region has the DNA TGTGCCAGCAGTACCAGATACGAGCAGTTCTTC. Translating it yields CASSTRYEQFF.

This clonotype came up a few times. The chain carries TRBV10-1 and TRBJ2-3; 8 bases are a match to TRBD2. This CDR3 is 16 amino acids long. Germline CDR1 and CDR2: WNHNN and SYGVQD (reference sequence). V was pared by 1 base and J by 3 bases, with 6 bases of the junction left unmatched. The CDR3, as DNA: TGCGCCAGCAGTGAGTTACGGGAGGGCCGAACAGATACGCAGTATTTT. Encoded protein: CASSELREGRTDTQYF.

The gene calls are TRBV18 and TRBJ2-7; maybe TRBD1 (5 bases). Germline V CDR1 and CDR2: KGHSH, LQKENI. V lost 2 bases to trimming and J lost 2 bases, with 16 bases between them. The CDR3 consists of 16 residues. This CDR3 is CASSPVTEKNTYEQYF. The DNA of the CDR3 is TGTGCCAGCTCACCAGTGACAGAAAAAAATACCTACGAGCAGTACTTC.

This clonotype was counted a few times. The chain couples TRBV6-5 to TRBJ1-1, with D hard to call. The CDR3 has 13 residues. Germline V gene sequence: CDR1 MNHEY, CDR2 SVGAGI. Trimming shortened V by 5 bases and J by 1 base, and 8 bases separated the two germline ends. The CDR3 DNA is TGTGCCAGCAGTCAAAGGCAGAACACTGAAGCTTTCTTT. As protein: CASSQRQNTEAFF.

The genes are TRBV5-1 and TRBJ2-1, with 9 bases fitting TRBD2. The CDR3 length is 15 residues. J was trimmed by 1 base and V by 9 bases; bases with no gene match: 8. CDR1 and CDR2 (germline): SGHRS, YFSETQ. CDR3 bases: TGCGCCACTAAAATAGCGGGGGAGTCCTACAATGAGCAGTTCTTC. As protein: CATKIAGESYNEQFF.

The CDR3, as DNA: TGTGCCAGCAGCCAACCCCCCGTAGATGGGCAGTTCTTC. Translation: CASSQPPVDGQFF. The chain recombines TRBV3-1 with TRBJ2-1; D unclear. The CDR3 is 13 amino acids. Germline V gene data show CDR1 as LGHDT and CDR2 as YNNKEL (reference sequence). The ends were cut back, 2 bases at V and 12 bases at J, with 14 bases in the middle.

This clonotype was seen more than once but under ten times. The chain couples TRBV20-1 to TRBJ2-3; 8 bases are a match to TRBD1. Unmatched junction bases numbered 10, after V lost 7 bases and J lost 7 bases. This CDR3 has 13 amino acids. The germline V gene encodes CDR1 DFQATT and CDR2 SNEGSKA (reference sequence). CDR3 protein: CSVKQGGPNTQYF. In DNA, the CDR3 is TGCAGTGTAAAACAGGGGGGTCCTAATACGCAGTATTTT.

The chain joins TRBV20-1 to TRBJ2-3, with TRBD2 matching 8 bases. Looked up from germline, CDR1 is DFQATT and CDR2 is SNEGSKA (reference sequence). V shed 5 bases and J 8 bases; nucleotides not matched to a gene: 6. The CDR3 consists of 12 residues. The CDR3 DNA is TGCAGTGCTGGTCCCCGGGGGGGTACGCAGTATTTT. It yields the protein CSAGPRGGTQYF.

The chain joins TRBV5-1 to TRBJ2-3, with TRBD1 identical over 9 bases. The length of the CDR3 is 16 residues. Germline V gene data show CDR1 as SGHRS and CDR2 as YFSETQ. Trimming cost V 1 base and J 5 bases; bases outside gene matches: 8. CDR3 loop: CASSLFGQGREDTQYF. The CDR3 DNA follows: TGCGCCAGCAGCTTGTTCGGACAGGGGCGGGAAGATACGCAGTATTTT.